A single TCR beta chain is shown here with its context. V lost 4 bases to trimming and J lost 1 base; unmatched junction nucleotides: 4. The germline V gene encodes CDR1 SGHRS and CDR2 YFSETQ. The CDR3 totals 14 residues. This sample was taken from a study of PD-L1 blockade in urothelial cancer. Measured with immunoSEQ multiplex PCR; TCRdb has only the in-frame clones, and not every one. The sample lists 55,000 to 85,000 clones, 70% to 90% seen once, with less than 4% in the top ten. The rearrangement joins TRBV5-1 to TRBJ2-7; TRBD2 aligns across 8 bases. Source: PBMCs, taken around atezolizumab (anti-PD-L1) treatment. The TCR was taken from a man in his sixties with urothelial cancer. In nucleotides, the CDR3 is TGCGCCAGCAGCCAGCGGGGGCTTTCCTACGAGCAGTACTTC. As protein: CASSQRGLSYEQYF.